A single sample is the source of the 19 T cell receptor beta chains below, sequenced in a study of OX40 agonist ivuxolimab in advanced cancers. Here immunoSEQ multiplex PCR was the method, and the copy in TCRdb shows in-frame clones only, minus some. The sample contains roughly 50,000 clones, 80% of which appear only once. The starting material was CD4+ or CD8+ T cells sorted from blood, obtained in a trial of the OX40 agonist ivuxolimab. These receptors were collected from an adult with an advanced solid tumor such as melanoma, head and neck, liver or kidney cancer.

This sequence joins TRBV5-4 and TRBJ2-1; D is perhaps TRBD1 (5 bases). V dropped 3 bases and J dropped 4 bases, with 11 bases sitting between them. Germline V gives CDR1 SGHNT, CDR2 YYREEE (reference sequence). The CDR3 loop spans 14 amino acids. CDR3 region: CASSWGSVYNEQFF. For the CDR3, the DNA is TGTGCCAGCAGCTGGGGCAGTGTGTACAATGAGCAGTTCTTC.

This rearrangement joins TRBV19 to TRBJ1-3; D remains ambiguous. Germline V gene sequence: CDR1 LNHDA, CDR2 SQIVND (reference sequence). This CDR3 is 13 amino acids long. V was pared by 5 bases and J by 4 bases, with 9 bases between. As DNA, the CDR3 is TGTGCCAGTAGTTCGACAATCGGAAACACCATATATTTT. It codes for CASSSTIGNTIYF.

In this sample, this clone turned up once. V usage is TRBV7-2 and J usage is TRBJ1-2; D is perhaps TRBD1 (5 bases). V lost 2 bases to trimming and J lost 3 bases, with 19 bases between them. Germline CDR1 SGHTA, CDR2 FQGNSA. CDR3 length: 17 residues. In nucleotides, the CDR3 is TGTGCCAGCAGCTTATGGGCAGGGAGGCCGGGTGACTATGGCTACACCTTC. Translating it yields CASSLWAGRPGDYGYTF.

V usage is TRBV5-4 and J usage is TRBJ1-1; D is ambiguous. V was shortened by 3 bases and J by 4 bases, with 10 bases between the two germline ends. This CDR3 spans 13 amino acids. The germline gives CDR1 SGHNT, CDR2 YYREEE (reference sequence). CDR3 amino acids: CASSYAQSTEAFF. In nucleotides, the CDR3 is TGTGCCAGCAGCTACGCTCAGAGCACTGAAGCTTTCTTT. The entire variable domain, with the rest obtained from reference TRBV5-4 and TRBJ1-1, is as follows: ETGVTQSPTHLIKTRGQQVTLRCSSQSGHNTVSWYQQALGQGPQFIFQYYREEENGRGNFPPRFSGLQFPNYSSELNVNALELDDSALYLCASSYAQSTEAFFGQGTRLTVV.

Concerning this clone itself: The junction and the germline gene differ at one end; a read error may be behind it. The V call is TRBV5-4, the J call TRBJ2-2, with TRBD2 matching over 11 bases. This CDR3 region has 17 residues. Germline CDR1 reads SGHNT; CDR2 reads YYREEE (reference sequence). The chain's CDR3 is CASSQRLAGLNTGELFF. For the CDR3, the DNA is TGCGCCAGCAGCCAACGACTAGCGGGGCTTAACACCGGGGAGCTGTTTTTT.

The J gene is TRBJ1-4, the V gene TRBV28; TRBD1 aligns across 8 bases. This CDR3 has 13 amino acids. The trim removed 5 bases at V and 7 bases at J, leaving 3 bases unmatched. CDR1 and CDR2 (germline): MDHEN, SYDVKM. The CDR3: CASSPGGREKLFF. In DNA, the CDR3 is TGTGCCAGCAGTCCAGGGGGCCGTGAAAAACTGTTTTTT. Complete variable domain (other parts from reference TRBV28 and TRBJ1-4): DVKVTQSSRYLVKRTGEKVFLECVQDMDHENMFWYRQDPGLGLRLIYFSYDVKMKEKGDIPEGYSVSREKKERFSLILESASTNQTSMYLCASSPGGREKLFFGSGTQLSVL.

The rearrangement joins TRBV5-1 to TRBJ2-3, with 14 bases matching TRBD2. Germline V CDR1 and CDR2: SGHRS, YFSETQ. This CDR3 has 14 amino acids. The V gene end was trimmed by 6 bases and the J gene end by 5 bases; junction bases not matched to a gene: 2. The CDR3 coding sequence is TGCGCCAGCATTGGACTAGCGGGAGGAGATACGCAGTATTTT. Translating gives CASIGLAGGDTQYF.

This chain links TRBV30 with TRBJ2-7, with no clear D. In germline, CDR1 is GTSNPN, CDR2 SVGIG (reference sequence). The CDR3 length is 12 residues. Trimming left V 0 bases short and J 11 bases short, with 14 bases between. Written as DNA, the CDR3 is TGTGCCTGGAGTGTAAAGGGCAATACGGAGTACTTC. Its protein product is CAWSVKGNTEYF.

The V and J genes are TRBV9 and TRBJ2-2; the match to TRBD2 covers 8 bases. The germline gives CDR1 SGDLS, CDR2 YYNGEE. J gave up 10 bases and V 3 bases, and 11 bases lay outside the gene matches. CDR3 length equals 15 residues. The CDR3 region is CASSAAGGDHSELFF. CDR3 bases: TGTGCCAGCAGCGCCGCCGGGGGGGATCATTCGGAGCTGTTTTTT.

This rearrangement joins TRBV7-2 to TRBJ2-2, with 12 bases identical to TRBD2. The ends lost 9 bases at V and 5 bases at J; junction bases unmatched: 13. The CDR3 contains 17 residues. Germline CDR1 is SGHTA and CDR2 is FQGNSA. The CDR3 nucleotides read TGTGCCAGATCCCCGTCTAGCGGGAGGGCGGGGACCGGGGAGCTGTTTTTT. Protein sequence: CARSPSSGRAGTGELFF.

There are a few counts of this clone. The chain recombines TRBV19 with TRBJ2-1, with 10 positions matching TRBD2. Per germline, CDR1 LNHDA and CDR2 SQIVND (reference sequence). CDR3 length: 16 residues. The trim removed 6 bases at V and 0 bases at J, leaving 5 bases unmatched. In DNA form, the CDR3 reads TGTGCCAGTAGCCCTAGCGGGAGCTCCTCCTACAATGAGCAGTTCTTC. Translation: CASSPSGSSSYNEQFF.

The V gene is TRBV28, the J gene TRBJ1-2; D is ambiguous. The CDR3 has 10 residues. V lost 8 bases, J lost 4 bases, and 5 bases lay in between. Germline loops: CDR1 MDHEN, CDR2 SYDVKM. CDR3 nucleotide sequence: TGTGCCAGCCTGGGCTATGGCTACACCTTC. It yields the protein CASLGYGYTF.

The rearrangement joins TRBV15 to TRBJ2-2; 7 nucleotides line up with TRBD2. This CDR3 region has 16 residues. Germline CDR1 LNHNV, CDR2 YYDKDF (reference sequence). V was pared by 3 bases and J by 3 bases, with 7 bases of the junction left unmatched. The CDR3 region is CATSSRGGGYTGELFF. The CDR3 coding sequence is TGTGCCACCAGCAGTCGGGGCGGGGGATACACCGGGGAGCTGTTTTTT. Full variable domain (remainder filled in from reference TRBV15 and TRBJ2-2): DAMVIQNPRYQVTQFGKPVTLSCSQTLNHNVMYWYQQKSSQAPKLLFHYYDKDFNNEADTPDNFQSRRPNTSFCFLDIRSPGLGDTAMYLCATSSRGGGYTGELFFGEGSRLTVL.

V gene TRBV18 combines with J gene TRBJ1-4; D remains ambiguous. Per germline, CDR1 KGHSH and CDR2 LQKENI. Trimming stripped 5 bases from V and 7 bases from J, with 17 bases between. The CDR3 consists of 15 residues. This CDR3 is CASSNLVEPTEKLFF. The CDR3 DNA reads TGTGCCAGCTCAAATTTGGTCGAACCAACTGAAAAACTGTTTTTT.

For the CDR3, the DNA is TGTGCCAGCAGCTACCCGGCCTCGATGGCAGATACGCAGTATTTT. The encoded protein is CASSYPASMADTQYF. The J gene is TRBJ2-3, the V gene TRBV5-4; D is undetermined. The CDR3 covers 15 residues. Trimming took 3 bases from V and 4 from J, leaving 15 bases between them. Germline V lookup: CDR1 SGHNT, CDR2 YYREEE (reference sequence).

The CDR3 reads CSVAQLNQPQHF. DNA for the CDR3: TGCAGCGTAGCACAGTTAAATCAGCCCCAGCATTTT. V is TRBV29-1 and J is TRBJ1-5, with no clear D. The CDR3 loop spans 12 amino acids. Germline CDR1 reads SQVTM; CDR2 reads ANQGSEA. The V end was cut by 6 bases, the J end by 4 bases, with 10 bases between. Together with reference TRBV29-1 and TRBJ1-5, the CDR3 gives the full variable domain: SAVISQKPSRDICQRGTSLTIQCQVDSQVTMMFWYRQQPGQSLTLIATANQGSEATYESGFVIDKFPISRPNLTFSTLTVSNMSPEDSSIYLCSVAQLNQPQHFGDGTRLSIL.

The V gene is TRBV5-1, the J gene TRBJ1-1; D is undetermined. CDR1 and CDR2 from the germline V gene are SGHRS and YFSETQ. CDR3 length: 14 amino acids. Trimming removed 6 bases from V and 7 bases from J, with 19 bases in between. The CDR3, as DNA: TGCGCCAGCATTAGGGATACGGGAGTCCGTGAAGCTTTCTTT. This gives the protein CASIRDTGVREAFF.

The chain links TRBV5-1 to TRBJ2-3, with a possible D match to TRBD1 (5 bases). The CDR3 is 16 amino acids. Germline V gives CDR1 SGHRS, CDR2 YFSETQ. V lost 6 bases and J 2 bases, leaving 19 bases between the germline ends. The CDR3 DNA follows: TGCGCCAGCACTGTAGGACACGCCGTGACCACAGATACGCAGTATTTT. Its protein product is CASTVGHAVTTDTQYF. Combining the CDR3 with reference TRBV5-1 and TRBJ2-3 gives the whole variable domain KAGVTQTPRYLIKTRGQQVTLSCSPISGHRSVSWYQQTPGQGLQFLFEYFSETQRNKGNFPGRFSGRQFSNSRSEMNVSTLELGDSALYLCASTVGHAVTTDTQYFGPGTRLTVL.

The rearrangement links TRBV5-4 to TRBJ2-2; TRBD2 agrees at 8 bases. CDR1 and CDR2 (germline): SGHNT, YYREEE (reference sequence). The CDR3 consists of 18 residues. The junction had 13 bases not matched to a gene; V was cut back by 4 bases and J by 2 bases. In DNA form, the CDR3 reads TGTGCCAGCAGCCCCTCGGGGGGGCTAGCGGCCAACACCGGGGAGCTGTTTTTT. This sequence encodes CASSPSGGLAANTGELFF.